These T cell receptor beta chains were read from a single sample in a study of blood T cell repertoires in COVID-19. Libraries were prepared by immunoSEQ multiplex PCR; TCRdb keeps only in-frame clonotypes and omits some of them. The data hold tens of thousands of clones, with approximately 94% observed a single time. Sequenced sample: peripheral blood. Every receptor here comes from a human donor with active COVID-19. The donor label of this sample is uncertain. CDR3s include the opening cysteine and the closing phenylalanine or tryptophan. Fields, in order: clone size, D gene, J gene, V gene, CDR3 DNA, CDR3 protein. A D gene is named only where the DNA matches it firmly. Rows give clone size only sometimes, using once, few, many, or a class for an expanded clone.

clone size: NA
D gene: NA
J gene: TRBJ2-5
V gene: TRBV15
CDR3 DNA: TGTGCCACCAGCAGAGAGGAAGCGGAGACCCAGTACTTC
CDR3 protein: CATSREEAETQYF

clone size: NA
D gene: TRBD1
J gene: TRBJ2-7
V gene: TRBV7-2
CDR3 DNA: TGTGCCAGCGGAGGGACAGGGGGGAACTACGAGCAGTACTTC
CDR3 protein: CASGGTGGNYEQYF

clone size: NA
D gene: NA
J gene: TRBJ1-6
V gene: TRBV27
CDR3 DNA: TGTGCCAGCAGTTTCGGGGGGAGAGTGGGCTCCTATAATTCACCCCTCCACTTT
CDR3 protein: CASSFGGRVGSYNSPLHF

clone size: medium-sized
D gene: NA
J gene: TRBJ1-1
V gene: TRBV9
CDR3 DNA: TGTGCCAGCAGCCCGCCCGGGACACCGGAAGCTTTCTTT
CDR3 protein: CASSPPGTPEAFF

clone size: NA
D gene: TRBD2
J gene: TRBJ2-3
V gene: TRBV3-1/TRBV3-2
CDR3 DNA: TGTGCCAGCAGCCAAGCCCCCCTAGCGGGGATACATACGCAGTATTTT
CDR3 protein: CASSQAPLAGIHTQYF

clone size: NA
D gene: TRBD2
J gene: TRBJ2-3
V gene: TRBV7-8
CDR3 DNA: TGTGCCAGCAGCTTAAGGGATAGCGGGTTTACAGATACGCAGTATTTT
CDR3 protein: CASSLRDSGFTDTQYF

clone size: NA
D gene: NA
J gene: TRBJ2-2
V gene: TRBV14
CDR3 DNA: TGTGCCAGCAGCTACAGCACACTTAACACCGGGGAGCTGTTTTTT
CDR3 protein: CASSYSTLNTGELFF

clone size: NA
D gene: TRBD2
J gene: TRBJ2-1
V gene: TRBV6-5
CDR3 DNA: TGTGCCAGCAGTTACTCGGCTCGCGGGGGGCGGCTCGGGGAGTTCTTC
CDR3 protein: CASSYSARGGRLGEFF

clone size: NA
D gene: TRBD2
J gene: TRBJ2-3
V gene: TRBV3-1/TRBV3-2
CDR3 DNA: TGTGCCAGCAGCTCCGGGACTAGCGGCATTCATTCCACAGATACGCAGTATTTT
CDR3 protein: CASSSGTSGIHSTDTQYF

clone size: NA
D gene: TRBD2
J gene: TRBJ2-7
V gene: TRBV13
CDR3 DNA: TGTGCCAGCAGCTTAGGCCGGAGCGGGAGTATCTCCGAGCAGTACTTC
CDR3 protein: CASSLGRSGSISEQYF

clone size: NA
D gene: TRBD2
J gene: TRBJ2-5
V gene: TRBV7-2
CDR3 DNA: TGTGCCAGCAGCGCCCAGACTAGCGGGAGGGCCAGGGAGACCCAGTACTTC
CDR3 protein: CASSAQTSGRARETQYF

clone size: NA
D gene: TRBD2
J gene: TRBJ2-3
V gene: TRBV7-2
CDR3 DNA: TGTGCCAGCAGCCCTGGGACTAGCGGGGGTATGACAGATACGCAGTATTTT
CDR3 protein: CASSPGTSGGMTDTQYF

clone size: NA
D gene: NA
J gene: TRBJ1-5
V gene: TRBV19
CDR3 DNA: TGTGCCAGTAGTATAGATCAGGGTTTACCCAGGGGAAGGTGGCCCCAGCATTTT
CDR3 protein: CASSIDQGLPRGRWPQHF

clone size: NA
D gene: TRBD1
J gene: TRBJ1-1
V gene: TRBV19
CDR3 DNA: TGTGCCAGTAGTATAAAGGGACAGAGTTGGACTGAAGCTTTCTTT
CDR3 protein: CASSIKGQSWTEAFF

clone size: NA
D gene: NA
J gene: TRBJ2-4
V gene: TRBV28
CDR3 DNA: TGTGCCAGCGGAGGACGTGTGTACATTCAGTACTTC
CDR3 protein: CASGGRVYIQYF

clone size: NA
D gene: NA
J gene: TRBJ1-1
V gene: TRBV2
CDR3 DNA: TGTGCCAGCAGCGGGGAGGTGAACACTGAAGCTTTCTTT
CDR3 protein: CASSGEVNTEAFF

clone size: NA
D gene: TRBD1
J gene: TRBJ2-5
V gene: TRBV10-3
CDR3 DNA: TGTGCCATCAGCGTGGGACAGGGAGAGACCCAGTACTTC
CDR3 protein: CAISVGQGETQYF

clone size: NA
D gene: NA
J gene: TRBJ2-7
V gene: TRBV3-1/TRBV3-2
CDR3 DNA: TGTGCCAGCAGCCAAGGGCGGGGTAACGAGCAGTACTTC
CDR3 protein: CASSQGRGNEQYF

clone size: NA
D gene: TRBD2
J gene: TRBJ2-1
V gene: TRBV2
CDR3 DNA: TGTGCCAGCAGTGAAGAGCAGGGAGGGAATGAGCAGTTCTTC
CDR3 protein: CASSEEQGGNEQFF

clone size: few
D gene: NA
J gene: TRBJ1-2
V gene: TRBV3-1/TRBV3-2
CDR3 DNA: TGTGCCAGCAGCCCAACAGATAACTATGGCTACACCTTC
CDR3 protein: CASSPTDNYGYTF

clone size: NA
D gene: NA
J gene: TRBJ2-3
V gene: TRBV6-1
CDR3 DNA: TGTGCCAGCAGTGAAAGCCTAGGGGGAACAGATACGCAGTATTTT
CDR3 protein: CASSESLGGTDTQYF

clone size: NA
D gene: NA
J gene: TRBJ2-7
V gene: TRBV11-3
CDR3 DNA: TGTGCCAGCAGCTTAGTTTTTGGGGGGGCATCCTACGAGCAGTACTTC
CDR3 protein: CASSLVFGGASYEQYF

clone size: NA
D gene: TRBD1
J gene: TRBJ1-2
V gene: TRBV4-1
CDR3 DNA: TGCGCCAGACGTAAACTACCGGGACAGGGGCCCTCTAACTATGGCTACACCTTC
CDR3 protein: CARRKLPGQGPSNYGYTF

clone size: NA
D gene: TRBD1
J gene: TRBJ1-5
V gene: TRBV12-5
CDR3 DNA: TGTGCTAGTGGTCAACCGGGACAGGGTAGTCAGCCCCAGCATTTT
CDR3 protein: CASGQPGQGSQPQHF

clone size: NA
D gene: NA
J gene: TRBJ2-3
V gene: TRBV5-4
CDR3 DNA: TGTGCCAGCAGCCCGGTGGGCCCCCCGAGCACAGATACGCAGTATTTT
CDR3 protein: CASSPVGPPSTDTQYF

clone size: NA
D gene: NA
J gene: TRBJ1-5
V gene: TRBV6-2/TRBV6-3
CDR3 DNA: TGTGCCAGCAGTTATTCAAACAACCGGGGGAATCAGCCCCAGCATTTT
CDR3 protein: CASSYSNNRGNQPQHF

clone size: NA
D gene: TRBD1
J gene: TRBJ2-5
V gene: TRBV27
CDR3 DNA: TGTGCCAGCAGTCCGGACAGGGTTATCTTCCAGGAAGAGACCCAGTACTTC
CDR3 protein: CASSPDRVIFQEETQYF

clone size: NA
D gene: TRBD1
J gene: TRBJ2-7
V gene: TRBV24-1
CDR3 DNA: TGTGCCGCGGGACAGGGGTTGGAGCAGTACTTC
CDR3 protein: CAAGQGLEQYF

clone size: NA
D gene: NA
J gene: TRBJ1-5
V gene: TRBV24-1
CDR3 DNA: TGTGCCACCAGCCACAGTGCTGGTCGCAATCAGCCCCAGCATTTT
CDR3 protein: CATSHSAGRNQPQHF

clone size: NA
D gene: NA
J gene: TRBJ1-2
V gene: TRBV3-1/TRBV3-2
CDR3 DNA: TGTGCCAGCAGCCAAGGAGGGAAGGGCTACACCTTC
CDR3 protein: CASSQGGKGYTF

clone size: NA
D gene: TRBD1
J gene: TRBJ2-7
V gene: TRBV6-1
CDR3 DNA: TGTGCCAGCAGTGAAGGGGGACAGACCTACGAGCAGTACTTC
CDR3 protein: CASSEGGQTYEQYF

clone size: NA
D gene: NA
J gene: TRBJ1-5
V gene: TRBV10-3
CDR3 DNA: TGTGCCATCAGCCAACAGCCCTCGGAACAGCCCCAGCATTTT
CDR3 protein: CAISQQPSEQPQHF

clone size: NA
D gene: NA
J gene: TRBJ2-3
V gene: TRBV27
CDR3 DNA: TGTGCCAGCGGGCCTTATCGGGGGAGCACAGATACGCAGTATTTT
CDR3 protein: CASGPYRGSTDTQYF

clone size: NA
D gene: NA
J gene: TRBJ1-1
V gene: TRBV7-9
CDR3 DNA: TGTGCCAGCAGCGTACAGGGCACTGAAGCTTTCTTT
CDR3 protein: CASSVQGTEAFF

clone size: NA
D gene: TRBD1
J gene: TRBJ2-7
V gene: TRBV2
CDR3 DNA: TGTGCCAGCAGTCGGACAGGGGGCTACGAGCAGTACTTC
CDR3 protein: CASSRTGGYEQYF

clone size: once
D gene: NA
J gene: TRBJ1-1
V gene: TRBV6-2/TRBV6-3
CDR3 DNA: TGTGCCAGCAGTTACGTTGGGGGCGGGCCGAAAATGAACACTGAAGCTTTCTTT
CDR3 protein: CASSYVGGGPKMNTEAFF

clone size: NA
D gene: NA
J gene: TRBJ2-7
V gene: TRBV4-3
CDR3 DNA: TGCGCCAGCAGCCAAGGTGTCAGGTCAACCTACGAGCAGTACTTC
CDR3 protein: CASSQGVRSTYEQYF

clone size: NA
D gene: NA
J gene: TRBJ2-2
V gene: TRBV28
CDR3 DNA: TGTGCCAGCAGACCAGGCGATTTGGACACCGGGGAGCTGTTTTTT
CDR3 protein: CASRPGDLDTGELFF

clone size: NA
D gene: NA
J gene: TRBJ2-5
V gene: TRBV7-9
CDR3 DNA: TGTGCCAGCAGCTCGAGGAAAGAAGAGACCCAGTACTTC
CDR3 protein: CASSSRKEETQYF

clone size: NA
D gene: NA
J gene: TRBJ1-5
V gene: TRBV5-1
CDR3 DNA: TGCGCCAGCAGCTTGGAGGCGGGGGGCGGACAGCCCCAGCATTTT
CDR3 protein: CASSLEAGGGQPQHF

clone size: NA
D gene: TRBD1
J gene: TRBJ2-5
V gene: TRBV4-1
CDR3 DNA: TGCGCCAGCAGCCAAGGTCAGACAGGGGGCAGGGAGACCCAGTACTTC
CDR3 protein: CASSQGQTGGRETQYF

clone size: NA
D gene: NA
J gene: TRBJ2-1
V gene: TRBV7-2
CDR3 DNA: TGTGCCAGCAGCTTTCTTGTAATGTCGGCAGGCATCCCAAATGAGCAGTTCTTC
CDR3 protein: CASSFLVMSAGIPNEQFF

clone size: NA
D gene: TRBD1
J gene: TRBJ1-5
V gene: TRBV3-1/TRBV3-2
CDR3 DNA: TGTGCCAGCAGAGGACAGGGAAATCAGCCCCAGCATTTT
CDR3 protein: CASRGQGNQPQHF

clone size: NA
D gene: TRBD2
J gene: TRBJ2-5
V gene: TRBV15
CDR3 DNA: TGTGCCACCAGCAGCGCACTAGCGGGGGCCATCCAAGAGACCCAGTACTTC
CDR3 protein: CATSSALAGAIQETQYF

clone size: once
D gene: TRBD2
J gene: TRBJ2-3
V gene: TRBV6-5
CDR3 DNA: TGTGCCAGCAGAAGGACTAGCGGGGGCACAGATACGCAGTATTTT
CDR3 protein: CASRRTSGGTDTQYF

clone size: NA
D gene: NA
J gene: TRBJ1-4
V gene: TRBV3-1/TRBV3-2
CDR3 DNA: TGTGCCAGCAGCCAAGGTGGGGGGTTACTTAATGAAAAACTGTTTTTT
CDR3 protein: CASSQGGGLLNEKLFF